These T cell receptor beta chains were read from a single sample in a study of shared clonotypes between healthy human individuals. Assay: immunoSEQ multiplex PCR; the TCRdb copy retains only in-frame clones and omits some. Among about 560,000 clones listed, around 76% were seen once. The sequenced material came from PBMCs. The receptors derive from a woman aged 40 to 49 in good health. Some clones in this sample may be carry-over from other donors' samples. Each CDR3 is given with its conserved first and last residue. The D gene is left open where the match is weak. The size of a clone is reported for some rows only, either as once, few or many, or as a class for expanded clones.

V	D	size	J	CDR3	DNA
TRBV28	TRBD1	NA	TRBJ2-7	CASNPFRWTGTEQYF	TGTGCCAGCAACCCCTTCAGATGGACAGGGACCGAGCAGTACTTC
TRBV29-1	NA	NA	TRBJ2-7	CSVDGTQGGTYEQYF	TGCAGCGTTGATGGGACGCAGGGTGGGACCTACGAGCAGTACTTC
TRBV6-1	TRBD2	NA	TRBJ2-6	CASGLAGLGANVLTF	TGTGCCAGCGGACTAGCGGGACTTGGGGCCAACGTCCTGACTTTC
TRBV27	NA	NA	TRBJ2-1	CASSQRALNEQFF	TGTGCCAGCAGCCAGCGTGCGCTGAATGAGCAGTTCTTC
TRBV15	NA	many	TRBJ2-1	CATSRDEDEQFF	TGTGCCACCAGCAGAGATGAGGATGAGCAGTTCTTC
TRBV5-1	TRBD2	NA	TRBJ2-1	CASSLFNGRVGEQFF	TGCGCCAGCAGCTTGTTCAACGGGAGGGTGGGAGAGCAGTTCTTC
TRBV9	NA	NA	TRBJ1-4	CASSVSVYEKLFF	TGTGCCAGCAGCGTATCCGTATATGAAAAACTGTTTTTT
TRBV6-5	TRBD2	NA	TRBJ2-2	CASSRAGENTGELFF	TGTGCCAGCAGCCGCGCGGGAGAGAACACCGGGGAGCTGTTTTTT
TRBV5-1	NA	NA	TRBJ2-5	CASSLGRQQETQYF	TGCGCCAGCAGCTTGGGCAGGCAGCAAGAGACCCAGTACTTC
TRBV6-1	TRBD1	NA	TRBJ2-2	CASSEALTGATGELFF	TGTGCCAGCAGTGAAGCGCTAACAGGGGCAACCGGGGAGCTGTTTTTT
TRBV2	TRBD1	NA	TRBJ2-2	CASSVGTGDTGELFF	TGTGCCAGCAGTGTGGGGACAGGGGACACCGGGGAGCTGTTTTTT
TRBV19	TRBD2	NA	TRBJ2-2	CASSGLAGTGELFF	TGTGCCAGCTCAGGACTAGCGGGAACCGGGGAGCTGTTTTTT
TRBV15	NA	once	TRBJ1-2	CATSRVRTEGGGYTF	TGTGCCACCAGCAGAGTTCGGACGGAGGGGGGCGGCTACACCTTC
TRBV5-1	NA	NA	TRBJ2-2	CASSLVLTWDTGELFF	TGCGCCAGCAGCTTGGTTTTAACGTGGGACACCGGGGAGCTGTTTTTT
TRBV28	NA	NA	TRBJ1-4	CASSLAGVREKLFF	TGTGCCAGCAGTTTGGCGGGGGTCAGGGAAAAACTGTTTTTT
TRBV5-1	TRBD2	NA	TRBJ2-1	CASSRTSGTNEQFF	TGCGCCAGCAGCCGGACTAGCGGGACGAATGAGCAGTTCTTC
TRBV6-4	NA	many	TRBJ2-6	CASSDVGSGANVLTF	TGTGCCAGCAGTGACGTGGGGTCCGGGGCCAACGTCCTGACTTTC
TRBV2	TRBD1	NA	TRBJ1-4	CASREPGQGWKLFF	TGTGCCAGCAGAGAGCCGGGACAGGGGTGGAAACTGTTTTTT
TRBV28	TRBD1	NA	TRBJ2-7	CASTSPGQNPYEQYF	TGTGCCAGCACCTCCCCGGGACAGAACCCATACGAGCAGTACTTC
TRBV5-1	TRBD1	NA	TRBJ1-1	CASGRQGSTEAFF	TGCGCCAGCGGAAGACAGGGGAGCACTGAAGCTTTCTTT
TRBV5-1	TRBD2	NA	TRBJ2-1	CASSLYLAGVPSSYNEQFF	TGCGCCAGCAGCTTGTACCTAGCGGGAGTCCCGAGCTCCTACAATGAGCAGTTCTTC
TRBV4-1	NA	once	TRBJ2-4	CASSQPGLLAKNIQYF	TGCGCCAGCAGCCAGCCGGGACTTCTAGCCAAAAACATTCAGTACTTC
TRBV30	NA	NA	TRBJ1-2	CAWSVSRTNYGYTF	TGTGCCTGGAGTGTAAGCAGGACTAACTATGGCTACACCTTC
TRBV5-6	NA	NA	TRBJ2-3	CASSLVAADTQYF	TGTGCCAGCAGCCTAGTGGCCGCAGATACGCAGTATTTT
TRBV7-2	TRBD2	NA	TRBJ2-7	CASSLVLAGNYEQYF	TGTGCCAGCAGCTTAGTACTAGCGGGAAACTACGAGCAGTACTTC
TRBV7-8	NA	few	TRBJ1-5	CASSSRGSGYSNQPQHF	TGTGCCAGCAGCTCTCGGGGGTCCGGCTATAGCAATCAGCCCCAGCATTTT
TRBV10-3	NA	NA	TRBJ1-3	CAISESGKNTIYF	TGTGCCATCAGTGAGTCCGGGAAGAACACCATATATTTT
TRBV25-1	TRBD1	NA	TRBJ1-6	CASKGAVGSPLHF	TGTGCCAGCAAGGGGGCTGTTGGTTCACCCCTCCACTTT
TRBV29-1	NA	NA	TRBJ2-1	CSVEDPLIYNEQFF	TGCAGCGTTGAAGATCCCCTAATCTACAATGAGCAGTTCTTC
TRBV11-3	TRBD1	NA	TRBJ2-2	CASSLGTGANTGELFF	TGTGCCAGCAGCTTAGGGACAGGGGCGAACACCGGGGAGCTGTTTTTT
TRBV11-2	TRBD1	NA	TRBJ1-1	CASSLERDRSAFF	TGTGCCAGCAGCTTAGAAAGGGACAGGTCGGCTTTCTTT
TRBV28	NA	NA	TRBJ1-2	CASIHEGGLSGYTF	TGTGCCAGCATACATGAGGGGGGACTAAGTGGCTACACCTTC
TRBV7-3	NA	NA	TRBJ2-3	CASSLIGADTQYF	TGTGCCAGCAGCTTAATAGGAGCAGATACGCAGTATTTT
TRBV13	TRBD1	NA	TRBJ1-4	CASSHDRVRKLFF	TGTGCCAGCAGCCACGACAGGGTTAGAAAACTGTTTTTT
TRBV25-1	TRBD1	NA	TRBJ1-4	CASSGGQWGEKLFF	TGTGCCAGCAGTGGGGGACAGTGGGGTGAAAAACTGTTTTTT
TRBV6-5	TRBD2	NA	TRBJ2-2	CASNREGASAGELFF	TGTGCCAGCAATCGGGAGGGAGCGAGCGCCGGGGAGCTGTTTTTT
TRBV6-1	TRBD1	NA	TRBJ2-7	CASKDRVSYEQYF	TGTGCCAGCAAGGACAGGGTATCCTACGAGCAGTACTTC
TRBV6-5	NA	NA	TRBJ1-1	CASSYLGSNTEAFF	TGTGCCAGCAGTTACCTCGGGTCGAACACTGAAGCTTTCTTT
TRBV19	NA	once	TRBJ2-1	CASSILATSYNEQFF	TGTGCCAGTAGTATACTAGCGACCTCCTACAATGAGCAGTTCTTC
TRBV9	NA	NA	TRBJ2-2	CASSVVGANTGELFF	TGTGCCAGCAGCGTAGTCGGGGCGAACACCGGGGAGCTGTTTTTT
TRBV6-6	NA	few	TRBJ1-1	CASNPNIDTEAFF	TGTGCCAGCAACCCAAACATTGACACTGAAGCTTTCTTT
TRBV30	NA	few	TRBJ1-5	CAWSAGYGNQPQHF	TGTGCCTGGAGTGCTGGTTACGGCAATCAGCCCCAGCATTTT
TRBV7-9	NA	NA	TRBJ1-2	CASSLVRGRQADGYTF	TGTGCCAGCAGCTTAGTACGGGGTAGGCAGGCAGATGGCTACACCTTC
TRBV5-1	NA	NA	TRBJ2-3	CASSLLGSSTDTQYF	TGCGCCAGCAGCTTGCTCGGGAGTTCGACAGATACGCAGTATTTT
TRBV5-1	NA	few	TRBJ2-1	CASSLASSANNEQFF	TGCGCCAGCAGCTTGGCCTCTAGCGCTAACAATGAGCAGTTCTTC
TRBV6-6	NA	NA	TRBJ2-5	CASSYQPRGRGETQYF	TGTGCCAGCAGTTATCAACCTCGGGGGCGCGGGGAGACCCAGTACTTC
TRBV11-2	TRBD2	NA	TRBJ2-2	CASRIQGGITGELFF	TGTGCCAGCAGAATCCAGGGAGGGATCACCGGGGAGCTGTTTTTT
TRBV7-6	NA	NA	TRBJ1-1	CASSRRAGNLGTEAFF	TGTGCCAGCAGCCGGAGGGCAGGTAACTTGGGCACTGAAGCTTTCTTT
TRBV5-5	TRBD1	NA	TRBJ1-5	CASSPGQGYQPQHF	TGTGCCAGCAGCCCGGGACAGGGGTACCAGCCCCAGCATTTT
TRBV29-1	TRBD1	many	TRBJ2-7	CSTKGQGSEQYF	TGCAGCACCAAAGGACAGGGCAGCGAGCAGTACTTC
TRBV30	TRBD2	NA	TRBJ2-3	CAWSRDSSGRTDTQYF	TGTGCCTGGAGTCGTGACTCGAGCGGGAGAACAGATACGCAGTATTTT
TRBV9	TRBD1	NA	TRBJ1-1	CASSIGGTGAVGPEAFF	TGTGCCAGCAGCATCGGGGGGACAGGGGCCGTGGGACCTGAAGCTTTCTTT
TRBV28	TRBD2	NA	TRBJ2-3	CASSLGGSTDTQYF	TGTGCCAGCAGTTTGGGAGGGAGCACAGATACGCAGTATTTT
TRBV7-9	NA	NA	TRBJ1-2	CASSLVAEVYGYTF	TGTGCCAGCAGCTTAGTGGCAGAAGTTTATGGCTACACCTTC